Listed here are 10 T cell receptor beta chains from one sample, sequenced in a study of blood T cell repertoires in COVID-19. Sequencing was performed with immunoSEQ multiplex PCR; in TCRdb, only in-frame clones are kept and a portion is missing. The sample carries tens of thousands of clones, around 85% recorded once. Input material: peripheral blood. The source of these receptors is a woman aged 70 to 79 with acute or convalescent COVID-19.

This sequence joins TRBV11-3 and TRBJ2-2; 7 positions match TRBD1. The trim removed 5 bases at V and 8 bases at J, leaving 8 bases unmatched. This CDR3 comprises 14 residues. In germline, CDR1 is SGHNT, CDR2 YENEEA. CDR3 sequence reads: CASSPGQAVGELFF. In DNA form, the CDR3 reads TGTGCCAGCAGCCCCGGACAGGCTGTAGGGGAGCTGTTTTTT.

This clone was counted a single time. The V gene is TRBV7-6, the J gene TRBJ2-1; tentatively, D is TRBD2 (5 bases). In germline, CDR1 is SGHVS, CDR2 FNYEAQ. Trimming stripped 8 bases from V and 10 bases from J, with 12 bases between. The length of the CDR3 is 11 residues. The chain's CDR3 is CASGLDYEQFF. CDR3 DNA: TGTGCCAGCGGCCTTGACTACGAGCAGTTCTTC. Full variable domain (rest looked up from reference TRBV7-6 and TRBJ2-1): GAGVSQSPRYKVTKRGQDVALRCDPISGHVSLYWYRQALGQGPEFLTYFNYEAQQDKSGLPNDRFSAERPEGSISTLTIQRTEQRDSAMYRCASGLDYEQFFGPGTRLTVL.

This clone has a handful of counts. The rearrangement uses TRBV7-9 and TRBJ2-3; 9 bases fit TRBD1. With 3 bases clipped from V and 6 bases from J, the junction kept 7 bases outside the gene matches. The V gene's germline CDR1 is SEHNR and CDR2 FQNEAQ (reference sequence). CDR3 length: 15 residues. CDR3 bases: TGTGCCAGCAGCTTGGGGACAGGGACACCGGATACGCAGTATTTT. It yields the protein CASSLGTGTPDTQYF.

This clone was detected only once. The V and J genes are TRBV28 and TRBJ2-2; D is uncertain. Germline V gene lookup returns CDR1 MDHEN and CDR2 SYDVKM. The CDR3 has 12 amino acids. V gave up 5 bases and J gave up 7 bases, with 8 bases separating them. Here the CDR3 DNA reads TGTGCCAGCAGTATCCGGGTCGGGGAGCTGTTTTTT. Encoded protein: CASSIRVGELFF. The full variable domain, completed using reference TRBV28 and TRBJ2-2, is DVKVTQSSRYLVKRTGEKVFLECVQDMDHENMFWYRQDPGLGLRLIYFSYDVKMKEKGDIPEGYSVSREKKERFSLILESASTNQTSMYLCASSIRVGELFFGEGSRLTVL.

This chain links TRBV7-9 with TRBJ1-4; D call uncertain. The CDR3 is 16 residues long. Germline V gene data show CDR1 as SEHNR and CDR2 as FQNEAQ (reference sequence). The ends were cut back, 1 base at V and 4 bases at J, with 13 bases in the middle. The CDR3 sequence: CASSLDAGDLNEKLFF. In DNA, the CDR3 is TGTGCCAGCAGCTTAGACGCCGGGGATCTTAATGAAAAACTGTTTTTT.

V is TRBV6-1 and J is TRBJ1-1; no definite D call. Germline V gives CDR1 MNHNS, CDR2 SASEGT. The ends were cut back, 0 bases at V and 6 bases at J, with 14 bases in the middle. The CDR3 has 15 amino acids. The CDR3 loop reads CASSEARELTAEAFF. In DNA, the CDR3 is TGTGCCAGCAGTGAAGCGAGGGAGTTGACGGCTGAAGCTTTCTTT.

The DNA for the CDR3 is TGTGCCAGCAGTGATATCGGCTACACCTTC. Its translation: CASSDIGYTF. The chain couples TRBV25-1 to TRBJ1-2; D ambiguous. Germline CDR1 reads MGHDK; CDR2 reads SYGVNS. CDR3 length: 10 amino acids. V dropped 3 bases and J dropped 8 bases, with 4 bases sitting between them.

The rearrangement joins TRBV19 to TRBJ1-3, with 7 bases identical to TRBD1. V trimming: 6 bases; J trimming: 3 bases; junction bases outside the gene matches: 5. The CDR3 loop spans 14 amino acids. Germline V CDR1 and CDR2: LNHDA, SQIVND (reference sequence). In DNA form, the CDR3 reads TGTGCCAGTAGCTCCACAGGGGATGGAAACACCATATATTTT. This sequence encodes CASSSTGDGNTIYF.

The CDR3 nucleotides are TGTGCCAGCAGCCCACAACAGGGGGCGGCCACTGGAAACACCATATATTTT. This gives the protein CASSPQQGAATGNTIYF. The gene calls are TRBV5-5 and TRBJ1-3, with TRBD1 matching 9 bases. Germline-derived CDR1 and CDR2 are SGHKS and YYEKEE (reference sequence). CDR3 length equals 17 residues. V gave up 4 bases and J gave up 2 bases; unmatched junction bases: 10.

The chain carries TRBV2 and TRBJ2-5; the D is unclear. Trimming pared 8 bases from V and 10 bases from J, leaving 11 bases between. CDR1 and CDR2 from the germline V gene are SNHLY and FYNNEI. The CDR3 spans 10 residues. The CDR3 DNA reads TGTGCCAGCGGGCGAGTGGTCCAGTACTTC. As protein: CASGRVVQYF.